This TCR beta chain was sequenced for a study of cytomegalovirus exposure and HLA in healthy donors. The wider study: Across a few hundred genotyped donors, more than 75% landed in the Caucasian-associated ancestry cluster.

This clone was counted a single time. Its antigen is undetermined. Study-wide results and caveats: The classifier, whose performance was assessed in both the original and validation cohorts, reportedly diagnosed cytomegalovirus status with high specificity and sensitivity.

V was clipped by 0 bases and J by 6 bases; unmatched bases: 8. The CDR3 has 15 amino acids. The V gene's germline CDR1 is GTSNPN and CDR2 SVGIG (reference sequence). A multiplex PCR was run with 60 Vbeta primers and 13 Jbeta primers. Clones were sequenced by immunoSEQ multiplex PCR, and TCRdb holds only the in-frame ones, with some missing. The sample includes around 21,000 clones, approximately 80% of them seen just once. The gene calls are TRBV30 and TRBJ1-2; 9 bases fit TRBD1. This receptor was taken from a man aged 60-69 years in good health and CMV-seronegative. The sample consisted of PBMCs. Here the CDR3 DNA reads TGTGCCTGGAGTGTACCCCGGACAGGGGAGGATGGCTACACCTTC. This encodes CAWSVPRTGEDGYTF.